This entry is about one TCR beta chain. The antigen is not known. Sample barcodes and UMIs were carried by the TCR alpha and TCR beta cDNA libraries that 5'RACE generated with constant-segment primers. Using its own MiXCR run on the 5' RACE reads, TCRdb lists one record per CDR3 protein. The sample has a few hundred thousand distinct CDR3 sequences, around 30% seen once. With V trimmed by 5 bases and J by 1 base, 9 bases remained unmatched. This CDR3 is built from 16 residues. CDR1 and CDR2 from the germline V gene are SGHTA and FQGNSA. These data are taken from a study of T-cell memory formation after mild COVID-19. The study, taken as a whole, reports: SARS-CoV-2 specificity of second-wave clones peaking day 37 was unconfirmed. Shrinking CD4+ clones were chiefly CM and EM; CD8+ ones were chiefly EMRA. Clones shrinking between day 15 and 85 showed a balanced CD4/CD8 split, and those that grew later tilted toward CD4+.

The clonotype comes from an adult woman who had mild COVID-19 (a few samples of this study predate the infection). Cell type and time point are not known. Sequenced: PBMCs or a T cell subset sorted from them (not recorded which). The gene calls are TRBV7-2 and TRBJ2-7, with TRBD2 matching 9 bases. The DNA for the CDR3 is TGTGCCAGCAGCCCGATGGCTAGCGGGGCATCCTACGAGCAGTACTTC. Translation: CASSPMASGASYEQYF. The full variable domain, rest sourced from reference TRBV7-2 and TRBJ2-7, is GAGVSQSPSNKVTEKGKDVELRCDPISGHTALYWYRQSLGQGLEFLIYFQGNSAPDKSGLPSDRFSAERTGGSVSTLTIQRTQQEDSAVYLCASSPMASGASYEQYFGPGTRLTVT.